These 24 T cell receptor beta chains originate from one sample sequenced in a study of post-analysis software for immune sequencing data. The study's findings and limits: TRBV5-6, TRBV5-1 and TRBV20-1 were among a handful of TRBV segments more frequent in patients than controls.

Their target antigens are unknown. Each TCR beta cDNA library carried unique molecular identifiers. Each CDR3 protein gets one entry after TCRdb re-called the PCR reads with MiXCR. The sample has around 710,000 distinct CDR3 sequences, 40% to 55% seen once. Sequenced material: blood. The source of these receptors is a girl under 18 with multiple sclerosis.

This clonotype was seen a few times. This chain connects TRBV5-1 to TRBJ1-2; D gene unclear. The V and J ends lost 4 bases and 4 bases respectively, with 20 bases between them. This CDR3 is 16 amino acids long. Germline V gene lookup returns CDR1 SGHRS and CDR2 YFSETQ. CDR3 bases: TGCGCCAGCAGCCACATGTCACATAACGAGGGCTATGGCTACACCTTC. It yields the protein CASSHMSHNEGYGYTF. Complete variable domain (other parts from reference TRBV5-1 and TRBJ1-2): KAGVTQTPRYLIKTRGQQVTLSCSPISGHRSVSWYQQTPGQGLQFLFEYFSETQRNKGNFPGRFSGRQFSNSRSEMNVSTLELGDSALYLCASSHMSHNEGYGYTFGSGTRLTVV.

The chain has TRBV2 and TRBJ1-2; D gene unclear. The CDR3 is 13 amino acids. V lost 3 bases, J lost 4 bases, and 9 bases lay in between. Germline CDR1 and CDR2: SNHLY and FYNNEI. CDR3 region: CASSDRPFYGYTF. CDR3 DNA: TGTGCCAGCAGTGATCGGCCTTTCTATGGCTACACCTTC.

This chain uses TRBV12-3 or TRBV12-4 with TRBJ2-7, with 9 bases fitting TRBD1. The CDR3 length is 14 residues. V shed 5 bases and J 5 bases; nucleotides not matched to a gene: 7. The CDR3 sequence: CASSPGTGRNEQYF. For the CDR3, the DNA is TGTGCCAGCAGTCCCGGGACAGGGAGGAACGAGCAGTACTTC.

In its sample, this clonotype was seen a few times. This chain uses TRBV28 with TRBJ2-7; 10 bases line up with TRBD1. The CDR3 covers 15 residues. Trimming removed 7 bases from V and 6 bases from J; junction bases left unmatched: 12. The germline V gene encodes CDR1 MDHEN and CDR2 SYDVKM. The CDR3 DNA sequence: TGTGCCAGCACTGGAAGACAGGGGGCAATGGGCGAGCAGTACTTC. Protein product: CASTGRQGAMGEQYF.

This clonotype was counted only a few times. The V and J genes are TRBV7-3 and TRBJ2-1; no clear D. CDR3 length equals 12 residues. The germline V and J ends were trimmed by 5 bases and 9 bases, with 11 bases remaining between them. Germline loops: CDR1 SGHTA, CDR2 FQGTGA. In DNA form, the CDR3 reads TGTGCCAGCAGCCCCGTATCGGGTGAGCAGTTCTTC. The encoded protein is CASSPVSGEQFF.

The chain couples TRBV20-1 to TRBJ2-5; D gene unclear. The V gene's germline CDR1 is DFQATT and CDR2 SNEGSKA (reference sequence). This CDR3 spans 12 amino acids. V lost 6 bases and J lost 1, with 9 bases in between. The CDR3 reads CSAPALQETQYF. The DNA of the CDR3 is TGCAGTGCGCCCGCTCTCCAAGAGACCCAGTACTTC.

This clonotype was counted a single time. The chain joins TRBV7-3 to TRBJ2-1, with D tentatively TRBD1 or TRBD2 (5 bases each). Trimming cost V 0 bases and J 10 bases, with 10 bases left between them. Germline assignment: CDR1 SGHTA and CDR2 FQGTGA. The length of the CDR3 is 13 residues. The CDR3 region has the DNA TGTGCCAGCAGCTTAACCGGGGCGTGCGAGCAGTTCTTC. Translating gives CASSLTGACEQFF.

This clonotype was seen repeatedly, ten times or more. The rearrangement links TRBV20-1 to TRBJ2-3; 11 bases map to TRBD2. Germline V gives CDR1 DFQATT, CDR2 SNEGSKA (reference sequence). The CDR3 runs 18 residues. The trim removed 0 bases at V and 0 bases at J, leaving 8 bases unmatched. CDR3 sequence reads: CSARDLTSGMVSTDTQYF. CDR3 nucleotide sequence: TGCAGTGCTAGAGATCTGACTAGCGGGATGGTTAGCACAGATACGCAGTATTTT.

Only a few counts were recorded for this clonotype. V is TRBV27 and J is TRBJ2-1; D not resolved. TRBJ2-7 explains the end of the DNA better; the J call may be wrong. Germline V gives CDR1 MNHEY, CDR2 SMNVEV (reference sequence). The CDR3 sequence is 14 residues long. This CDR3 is CASSLASPYNEQYF. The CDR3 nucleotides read TGTGCCAGCAGTTTAGCCTCCCCCTACAATGAGCAGTACTTC.

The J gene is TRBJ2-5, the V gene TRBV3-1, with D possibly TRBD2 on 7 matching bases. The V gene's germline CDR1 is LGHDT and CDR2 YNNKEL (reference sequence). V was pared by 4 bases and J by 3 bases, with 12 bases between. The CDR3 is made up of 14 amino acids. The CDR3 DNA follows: TGTGCCAGCAGCCTACTAGGGGGGGAAGAGACCCAGTACTTC. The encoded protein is CASSLLGGEETQYF.

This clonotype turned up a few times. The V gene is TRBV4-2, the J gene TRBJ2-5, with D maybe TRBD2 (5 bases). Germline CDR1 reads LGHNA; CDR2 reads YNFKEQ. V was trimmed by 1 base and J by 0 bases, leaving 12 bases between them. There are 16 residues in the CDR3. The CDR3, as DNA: TGTGCCAGCAGCCAAGTCGTAGCGAAGTACCAAGAGACCCAGTACTTC. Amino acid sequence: CASSQVVAKYQETQYF.

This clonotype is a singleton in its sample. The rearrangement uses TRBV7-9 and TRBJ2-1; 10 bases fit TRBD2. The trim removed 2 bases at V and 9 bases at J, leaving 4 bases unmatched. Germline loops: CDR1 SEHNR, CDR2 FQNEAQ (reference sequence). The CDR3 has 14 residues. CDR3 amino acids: CASSLLAGEVEQFF. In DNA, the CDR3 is TGTGCCAGCAGCTTACTAGCGGGAGAGGTTGAGCAGTTCTTC.

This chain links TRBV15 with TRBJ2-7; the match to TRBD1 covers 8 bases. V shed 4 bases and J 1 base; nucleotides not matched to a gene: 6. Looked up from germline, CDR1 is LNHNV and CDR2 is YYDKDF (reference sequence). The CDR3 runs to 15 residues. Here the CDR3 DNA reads TGTGCCACCAGCACCGACCGGACAGGGTCCTACGAGCAGTACTTC. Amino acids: CATSTDRTGSYEQYF.

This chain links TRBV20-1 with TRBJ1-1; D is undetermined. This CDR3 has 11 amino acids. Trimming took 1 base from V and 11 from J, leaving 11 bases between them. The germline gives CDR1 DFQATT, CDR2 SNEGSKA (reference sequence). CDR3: CSARADPEAFF. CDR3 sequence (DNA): TGCAGTGCTAGAGCAGATCCCGAGGCTTTCTTT.

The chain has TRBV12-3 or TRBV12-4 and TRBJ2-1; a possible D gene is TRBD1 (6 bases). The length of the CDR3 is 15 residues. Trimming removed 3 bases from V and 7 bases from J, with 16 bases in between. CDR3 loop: CASSLAQGISNEQFF. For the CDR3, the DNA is TGTGCCAGCAGTTTGGCACAGGGAATAAGTAATGAGCAGTTCTTC.

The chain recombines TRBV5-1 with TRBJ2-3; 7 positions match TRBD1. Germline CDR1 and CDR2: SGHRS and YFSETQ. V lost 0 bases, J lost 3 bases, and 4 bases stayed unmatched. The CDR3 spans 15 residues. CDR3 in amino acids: CASSLDWDSTDTQYF. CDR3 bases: TGCGCCAGCAGCTTGGATTGGGACAGTACAGATACGCAGTATTTT.

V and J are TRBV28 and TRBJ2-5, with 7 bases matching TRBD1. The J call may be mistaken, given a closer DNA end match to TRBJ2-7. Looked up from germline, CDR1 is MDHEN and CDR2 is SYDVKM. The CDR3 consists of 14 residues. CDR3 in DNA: TGTGCCAGCACTCTGGGACAGTGGGTCGGCGAGCAGTACTTC. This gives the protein CASTLGQWVGEQYF.

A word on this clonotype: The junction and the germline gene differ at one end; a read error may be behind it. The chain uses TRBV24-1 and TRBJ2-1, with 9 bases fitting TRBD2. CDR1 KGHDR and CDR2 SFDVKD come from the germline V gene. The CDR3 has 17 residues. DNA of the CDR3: TGTGCCACCAGTGATAACGGGGCTAGCGGGACCTACAATGGGCAGTTCTTC. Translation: CATSDNGASGTYNGQFF.

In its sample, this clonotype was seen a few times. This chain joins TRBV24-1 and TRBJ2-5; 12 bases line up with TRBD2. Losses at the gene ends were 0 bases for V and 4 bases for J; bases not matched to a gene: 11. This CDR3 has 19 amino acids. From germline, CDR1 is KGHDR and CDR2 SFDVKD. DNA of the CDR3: TGTGCCACCAGTGATTTGGCGGGGACTAGCGGGCCCCTGGGAGAGACCCAGTACTTC. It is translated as CATSDLAGTSGPLGETQYF.

The CDR3 bases are TGCGCCAGCAAAATCCCGGACGGAGAAGCTTTCTTT. The encoded protein is CASKIPDGEAFF. The rearrangement uses TRBV5-1 and TRBJ1-1; no firm D call. With 6 bases removed from V and 8 bases from J, the gap between germline ends came to 14 bases. There are 12 residues in the CDR3. The V gene's germline CDR1 is SGHRS and CDR2 YFSETQ.

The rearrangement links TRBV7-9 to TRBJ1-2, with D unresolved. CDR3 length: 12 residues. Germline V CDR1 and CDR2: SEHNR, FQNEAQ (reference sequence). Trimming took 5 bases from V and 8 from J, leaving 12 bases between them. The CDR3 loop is CASSDFVNGYTF. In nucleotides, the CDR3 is TGTGCCAGCAGCGATTTCGTTAACGGCTACACCTTC.

The CDR3 DNA reads as TGTGCCAGCAGTGGGACCGGCGGGATCGAGCAGTACTTC. Protein sequence: CASSGTGGIEQYF. This rearrangement joins TRBV6-2 or TRBV6-3 to TRBJ2-5; D might be TRBD2 (6 bases). The last part of the DNA fits TRBJ2-7 better; the J call may be wrong. Germline lookup yields CDR1 MNHEY and CDR2 SVGEGT. CDR3 length: 13 residues.

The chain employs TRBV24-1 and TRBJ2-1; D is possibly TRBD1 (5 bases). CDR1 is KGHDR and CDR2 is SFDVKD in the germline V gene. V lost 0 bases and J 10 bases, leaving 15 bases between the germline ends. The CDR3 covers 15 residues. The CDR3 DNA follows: TGTGCCACCAGTGATTTGCAGGGTGGGTTACGGGAGCAGTTCTTC. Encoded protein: CATSDLQGGLREQFF.

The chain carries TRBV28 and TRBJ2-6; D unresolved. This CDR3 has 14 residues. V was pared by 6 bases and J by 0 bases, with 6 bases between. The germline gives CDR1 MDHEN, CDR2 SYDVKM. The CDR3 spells CASRQSSGANVLTF. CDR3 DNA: TGTGCCAGCAGGCAGAGCTCTGGGGCCAACGTCCTGACTTTC.